A selection of T cell receptor beta chains follows, all from one sample in a study of cytotoxic CD8 clonotypes in ibrutinib-treated CLL. Assay: immunoSEQ multiplex PCR; the TCRdb copy retains only in-frame clones and omits some. The table lists about 300,000 clones, 70% to 80% of them singletons. The sample was PBMCs, taken at disease progression, from a patient treated with ibrutinib. These receptors all stem from a human donor with chronic lymphocytic leukemia. CDR3s include the opening cysteine and the closing phenylalanine or tryptophan. D genes are given only for firm matches. The size field is filled for only some rows; it gives once, few, many or a size class.

length: 15
J: TRBJ2-1
V: TRBV28
size: -
D: -
CDR3: CASSLGGGFYNEQFF
DNA: TGTGCCAGCAGTTTAGGGGGAGGCTTCTACAATGAGCAGTTCTTC

length: 13
J: TRBJ1-1
V: TRBV10-3
size: -
D: TRBD1
CDR3: CATRTGPNTEAFF
DNA: TGTGCCACTCGGACAGGTCCGAACACTGAAGCTTTCTTT

length: 11
J: TRBJ2-7
V: TRBV4-1
size: -
D: -
CDR3: CASSQGDEQYF
DNA: TGCGCCAGCAGCCAGGGCGACGAGCAGTACTTC

length: 13
J: TRBJ2-3
V: TRBV6-4
size: -
D: -
CDR3: CASSDSKGDTQYF
DNA: TGTGCCAGCAGTGACTCGAAAGGAGATACGCAGTATTTT

length: 12
J: TRBJ2-2
V: TRBV29-1
size: -
D: -
CDR3: CSVDPGTGELFF
DNA: TGCAGCGTTGACCCGGGCACCGGGGAGCTGTTTTTT

length: 15
J: TRBJ1-6
V: TRBV6-1
size: -
D: -
CDR3: CASRQGGSYNSPLHF
DNA: TGTGCCAGCAGACAGGGAGGCTCCTATAATTCACCCCTCCACTTT

length: 17
J: TRBJ2-6
V: TRBV28
size: -
D: -
CDR3: CASSARGLNSGANVLTF
DNA: TGTGCCAGCAGTGCCCGGGGACTGAACTCTGGGGCCAACGTCCTGACTTTC

length: 15
J: TRBJ2-3
V: TRBV29-1
size: -
D: TRBD2
CDR3: CSVATAGGPADTQYF
DNA: TGCAGCGTTGCCACAGCGGGGGGGCCCGCAGATACGCAGTATTTT

length: 15
J: TRBJ2-7
V: TRBV9
size: once
D: TRBD2
CDR3: CASSPAGGYGGEQYF
DNA: TGTGCCAGCAGCCCCGCGGGAGGGTACGGAGGCGAGCAGTACTTC

length: 13
J: TRBJ1-2
V: TRBV5-1
size: -
D: -
CDR3: CASSFGGSYGYTF
DNA: TGCGCCAGCAGCTTCGGGGGTAGCTATGGCTACACCTTC

length: 14
J: TRBJ1-2
V: TRBV7-9
size: once
D: -
CDR3: CASSLPTGRYGYTF
DNA: TGTGCCAGCAGCCTACCGACCGGGCGCTATGGCTACACCTTC

length: 16
J: TRBJ1-5
V: TRBV29-1
size: -
D: TRBD1
CDR3: CSVEGDETGGNQPQHF
DNA: TGCAGCGTTGAGGGGGATGAGACAGGGGGCAATCAGCCCCAGCATTTT

length: 11
J: TRBJ1-6
V: TRBV20-1
size: few
D: -
CDR3: CSARSRKSLHF
DNA: TGCAGTGCTAGATCCCGGAAATCCCTCCACTTT

length: 17
J: TRBJ2-7
V: TRBV11-2
size: -
D: TRBD1
CDR3: CASSLSPWRTGSYEQYF
DNA: TGTGCCAGCAGCTTATCCCCATGGAGGACAGGCTCCTACGAGCAGTACTTC

length: 20
J: TRBJ2-5
V: TRBV29-1
size: once
D: TRBD2
CDR3: CSVEDQSPKRLAGARKTQYF
DNA: TGCAGCGTTGAAGATCAGTCCCCCAAGCGACTAGCGGGAGCTCGTAAGACCCAGTACTTC

length: 16
J: TRBJ1-2
V: TRBV29-1
size: -
D: -
CDR3: CSVAGLEGVSNYGYTF
DNA: TGCAGCGTTGCGGGTTTGGAGGGGGTATCTAACTATGGCTACACCTTC

length: 14
J: TRBJ1-2
V: TRBV5-6
size: -
D: TRBD1
CDR3: CASSYGDRIYGYTF
DNA: TGTGCCAGCAGCTACGGGGACAGGATCTATGGCTACACCTTC

length: 12
J: TRBJ1-1
V: TRBV2
size: -
D: -
CDR3: CASGRGNTEAFF
DNA: TGTGCCAGCGGTAGGGGGAACACTGAAGCTTTCTTT

length: 14
J: TRBJ1-2
V: TRBV18
size: -
D: TRBD1
CDR3: CASSPGQGNYGYTF
DNA: TGTGCCAGCTCACCGGGACAGGGCAATTATGGCTACACCTTC

length: 14
J: TRBJ2-7
V: TRBV29-1
size: once
D: -
CDR3: CSVEPRQVYYEQYF
DNA: TGCAGCGTTGAACCCCGACAGGTCTACTACGAGCAGTACTTC

length: 11
J: TRBJ2-3
V: TRBV27
size: -
D: -
CDR3: CASSSGDTQYF
DNA: TGTGCCAGCAGCTCTGGGGATACGCAGTATTTT

length: 13
J: TRBJ1-2
V: TRBV27
size: -
D: -
CDR3: CASSPQGKAGYTF
DNA: TGTGCCAGCAGTCCCCAGGGTAAAGCTGGCTACACCTTC

length: 13
J: TRBJ1-2
V: TRBV28
size: once
D: -
CDR3: CASSRSLNYGYTF
DNA: TGTGCCAGCAGCCGTTCCCTCAACTATGGCTACACCTTC

length: 16
J: TRBJ2-7
V: TRBV19
size: -
D: TRBD2
CDR3: CASSMIGLADPYEQYF
DNA: TGTGCCAGTAGTATGATTGGTCTAGCGGACCCCTACGAGCAGTACTTC

length: 12
J: TRBJ2-7
V: TRBV6-1
size: -
D: -
CDR3: CASRQGAYEQYF
DNA: TGTGCCAGCAGACAGGGAGCCTACGAGCAGTACTTC

length: 14
J: TRBJ2-3
V: TRBV29-1
size: few
D: TRBD1
CDR3: CSAGTGRTADTQYF
DNA: TGCAGCGCTGGGACAGGGCGCACCGCAGATACGCAGTATTTT

length: 15
J: TRBJ2-3
V: TRBV9
size: -
D: -
CDR3: CASSVGPRYIDTQYF
DNA: TGTGCCAGCAGCGTAGGACCACGTTATATAGATACGCAGTATTTT

length: 11
J: TRBJ1-2
V: TRBV6-1
size: -
D: -
CDR3: CASSGTGEHTF
DNA: TGTGCCAGCAGTGGTACCGGGGAGCACACCTTC

length: 15
J: TRBJ1-1
V: TRBV4-1
size: few
D: -
CDR3: CASSSGVLPNTEAFF
DNA: TGCGCCAGCAGCTCGGGAGTCCTCCCGAACACTGAAGCTTTCTTT

length: 13
J: TRBJ2-1
V: TRBV29-1
size: -
D: TRBD1
CDR3: CSAPGQGDNEQFF
DNA: TGCAGCGCTCCGGGACAGGGCGACAATGAGCAGTTCTTC

length: 16
J: TRBJ2-2
V: TRBV27
size: -
D: -
CDR3: CASSYGSLFLDGELFF
DNA: TGTGCCAGCAGCTACGGGAGCCTCTTCTTGGACGGGGAGCTGTTTTTT

length: 17
J: TRBJ2-3
V: TRBV4-1
size: -
D: -
CDR3: CASSQGRLATRTDTQYF
DNA: TGCGCCAGCAGCCAAGGCCGCCTAGCGACCCGCACAGATACGCAGTATTTT

length: 16
J: TRBJ2-5
V: TRBV19
size: many
D: -
CDR3: CASSIGRGYRQETQYF
DNA: TGTGCCAGTAGTATAGGACGGGGGTATCGGCAAGAGACCCAGTACTTC

length: 14
J: TRBJ2-7
V: TRBV4-1
size: once
D: -
CDR3: CASSQIGPAYEQYF
DNA: TGCGCCAGCAGCCAAATAGGGCCCGCCTACGAGCAGTACTTC

length: 15
J: TRBJ2-3
V: TRBV10-2
size: -
D: -
CDR3: CAMREDGTPADTQYF
DNA: TGCGCCATGCGAGAAGACGGGACCCCGGCAGATACGCAGTATTTT

length: 13
J: TRBJ2-2
V: TRBV19
size: -
D: -
CDR3: CASSAQYAGELFF
DNA: TGTGCCAGTAGTGCTCAGTACGCCGGGGAGCTGTTTTTT

length: 16
J: TRBJ2-3
V: TRBV5-6
size: -
D: -
CDR3: CASSLLGGLPTDTQYF
DNA: TGTGCCAGCAGCTTGTTGGGGGGGCTCCCCACAGATACGCAGTATTTT